This T cell receptor beta chain derives from a study of response to subunit inactivated influenza vaccine. General study results and limits: The study's authors posited that every seasonal influenza vaccination enlists few new T cells.

A single record per CDR3 protein comes from TCRdb applying MiXCR to the RT-PCR reads. The sample lists about 780,000 distinct CDR3 sequences; roughly 18% were seen once. The V and J ends lost 10 bases and 5 bases respectively, with 11 bases between them. In germline, CDR1 is SGHTA, CDR2 FQGNSA. The CDR3 loop spans 12 amino acids. About this clonotype: Antigen: not known.

The sample here was PBMCs from blood, taken around 5 days after vaccination. This chain links TRBV7-2 with TRBJ2-2; D unresolved. This receptor was obtained from a man in his fifties or sixties who received an inactivated influenza vaccine. The CDR3 region is CATQTGTGELFF. CDR3 sequence (DNA): TGTGCCACCCAAACTGGGACCGGGGAGCTGTTTTTT.